This T cell receptor (beta chain) was recorded in a study of T-cell reconstitution after alpha-beta-depleted transplantation in children. Germline CDR1 MNHEY, CDR2 SVGAGI. The CDR3 contains 17 residues. Trimming took 2 bases from V and 1 from J, leaving 12 bases between them. Using unique molecular identifiers, the investigators prepared the TCRbeta library. TCRdb reprocessed the PCR reads with MiXCR, giving one entry per CDR3 protein. The data hold around 200,000 distinct CDR3 sequences, with around 9.5% observed a single time. This clonotype was observed a handful of times. The origin of this receptor is a human donor who donated a stem cell graft to a child with acute lymphoblastic leukemia. The source material was PBMCs from the stem cell graft donor, sampled from the stem cell graft. V gene TRBV6-5 combines with J gene TRBJ2-6; D call uncertain. CDR3 nucleotide sequence: TGTGCCAGCAGTTACGAGACATCCCTTTCTGGGGCCAACGTCCTGACTTTC. It codes for CASSYETSLSGANVLTF.